Following are 27 T cell receptor beta chains from one sample sequenced in a study of cytomegalovirus exposure and HLA in healthy donors. It was with 60 Vbeta and 13 Jbeta primers that the PCR ran. Using immunoSEQ multiplex PCR, the repertoire was profiled, and TCRdb retains in-frame clones only, with some absent. The sample has around 82,000 clones; 78% are singletons. Material for sequencing was PBMCs. The source is a male donor in good health and CMV-seropositive.

V and J are TRBV9 and TRBJ2-7; TRBD1 agrees at 8 bases. The trim removed 0 bases at V and 3 bases at J, leaving 5 bases unmatched. CDR3 length equals 15 residues. Germline-derived CDR1 and CDR2 are SGDLS and YYNGEE. CDR3 protein: CASSVGAGGFYEQYF. CDR3 nucleotides: TGTGCCAGCAGCGTAGGGGCAGGGGGCTTCTACGAGCAGTACTTC.

This chain joins TRBV7-9 and TRBJ2-1; TRBD2 matches 8 bases. Germline values: CDR1 SEHNR, CDR2 FQNEAQ (reference sequence). This CDR3 is 16 amino acids long. With 3 bases clipped from V and 4 bases from J, the junction kept 8 bases outside the gene matches. The CDR3 bases are TGTGCCAGCAGCTTTGGGCCGGGGGGGCGATACAATGAGCAGTTCTTC. It is translated as CASSFGPGGRYNEQFF. The full variable domain, completed using reference TRBV7-9 and TRBJ2-1, is DTGVSQNPRHKITKRGQNVTFRCDPISEHNRLYWYRQTLGQGPEFLTYFQNEAQLEKSRLLSDRFSAERPKGSFSTLEIQRTEQGDSAMYLCASSFGPGGRYNEQFFGPGTRLTVL.

This chain links TRBV19 with TRBJ2-7, with 9 bases that match TRBD1. Germline CDR1 reads LNHDA; CDR2 reads SQIVND (reference sequence). The V gene end was trimmed by 5 bases and the J gene end by 6 bases; junction bases not matched to a gene: 5. The CDR3 totals 13 residues. The CDR3 reads CASSLGQGSEQYF. The CDR3 bases are TGTGCCAGTAGTTTGGGACAGGGAAGCGAGCAGTACTTC.

V usage is TRBV29-1 and J usage is TRBJ2-1; the match to TRBD1 covers 7 bases. The V gene's germline CDR1 is SQVTM and CDR2 ANQGSEA. With V trimmed by 8 bases and J by 6 bases, 7 bases remained unmatched. The CDR3 length is 12 residues. CDR3 amino acids: CSTYTGVNEQFF. In DNA form, the CDR3 reads TGCAGCACCTATACAGGGGTCAATGAGCAGTTCTTC.

This chain uses TRBV5-1 with TRBJ2-1; D uncertain. CDR3 length: 12 residues. Between the trimmed V and J ends, which lost 0 bases and 4 bases, there was a span of 2 bases. The V gene's germline CDR1 is SGHRS and CDR2 YFSETQ. CDR3 bases: TGCGCCAGCAGCTTGGTATACAATGAGCAGTTCTTC. It translates to CASSLVYNEQFF.

J is TRBJ2-5 and V is TRBV4-2, with 7 bases aligning to TRBD1. Judging by the DNA end, TRBJ2-7 fits better; the J call may be wrong. The CDR3 loop spans 15 amino acids. The germline V gene encodes CDR1 LGHNA and CDR2 YNFKEQ. The CDR3 loop is CASSQVTGDSYEQYF. DNA for the CDR3: TGTGCCAGCAGCCAAGTAACAGGGGATTCCTACGAGCAGTACTTC.

The chain links TRBV4-1 to TRBJ2-7; D remains unclear. The length of the CDR3 is 15 residues. V was trimmed by 0 bases and J by 2 bases, leaving 11 bases between them. Germline CDR1 MGHRA, CDR2 YSYEKL. The CDR3 sequence is CASSQDGGFPYEQYF. CDR3 in DNA: TGCGCCAGCAGCCAAGATGGCGGCTTCCCCTACGAGCAGTACTTC.

The V gene is TRBV7-2, the J gene TRBJ2-7; 7 bases line up with TRBD2. This CDR3 is built from 15 residues. From germline, CDR1 is SGHTA and CDR2 FQGNSA. The trim removed 10 bases at V and 6 bases at J, leaving 18 bases unmatched. The CDR3 sequence is CATSLSSGAQGEQYF. The CDR3 region has the DNA TGTGCCACCTCTCTTTCTAGCGGCGCTCAGGGCGAGCAGTACTTC.

This clone was counted only a few times. The chain carries TRBV4-3 and TRBJ2-7; TRBD1 aligns across 9 bases. Germline V CDR1 and CDR2: LGHNA, YSLEER. The CDR3 runs to 15 residues. After removal of 4 bases from V and 3 bases from J, the junction contained 7 bases not matched to a gene. The CDR3: CASSLFTGGLYEQYF. The CDR3 nucleotides are TGCGCCAGCAGCCTTTTTACAGGGGGCCTCTACGAGCAGTACTTC.

This chain links TRBV7-9 with TRBJ2-3; TRBD2 matches at 8 bases. The CDR3 contains 15 residues. Germline CDR1 SEHNR, CDR2 FQNEAQ (reference sequence). Losses at the gene ends were 3 bases for V and 4 bases for J; bases not matched to a gene: 6. The CDR3 spells CASSLSPGGADTQYF. CDR3 nucleotides: TGTGCCAGCAGCTTGTCCCCCGGGGGGGCAGATACGCAGTATTTT.

This chain uses TRBV5-1 with TRBJ1-1, with D perhaps TRBD1 (6 bases). The V gene lost 0 bases and the J gene lost 4 bases, with 10 bases spanning the gap. Germline CDR1 and CDR2: SGHRS and YFSETQ. The CDR3 has 14 residues. The DNA of the CDR3 is TGCGCCAGCAGCTTGGCAGGGGTTTCCACTGAAGCTTTCTTT. Its translation: CASSLAGVSTEAFF. Based on the CDR3 plus reference TRBV5-1 and TRBJ1-1, the full variable domain is KAGVTQTPRYLIKTRGQQVTLSCSPISGHRSVSWYQQTPGQGLQFLFEYFSETQRNKGNFPGRFSGRQFSNSRSEMNVSTLELGDSALYLCASSLAGVSTEAFFGQGTRLTVV.

The chain employs TRBV2 and TRBJ2-5; 13 bases match TRBD2. This CDR3 has 16 residues. With 7 bases clipped from V and 5 bases from J, the junction kept 10 bases outside the gene matches. Germline CDR1 and CDR2: SNHLY and FYNNEI. CDR3 loop: CASMKGLAGVGETQYF. For the CDR3, the DNA is TGTGCCAGCATGAAAGGACTAGCGGGGGTGGGGGAGACCCAGTACTTC.

The sample holds a few counts of this clone. V is TRBV10-3 and J is TRBJ2-7; D not certain. CDR1 and CDR2 from the germline V gene are ENHRY and SYGVKD. Trimming stripped 4 bases from V and 6 bases from J, with 16 bases between. There are 14 residues in the CDR3. The CDR3: CAISGHPLGAEQYF. As DNA, the CDR3 is TGTGCCATCAGTGGACATCCCCTGGGTGCCGAGCAGTACTTC.

This rearrangement joins TRBV6-5 to TRBJ1-2; 7 nucleotides line up with TRBD1. Germline V gives CDR1 MNHEY, CDR2 SVGAGI. This CDR3 contains 13 residues. V was pared by 8 bases and J by 2 bases, with 5 bases of the junction left unmatched. In DNA form, the CDR3 reads TGTGCCAGCGGAATAGGGGGCAACTATGGCTACACCTTC. This gives the protein CASGIGGNYGYTF.

This rearrangement joins TRBV29-1 to TRBJ1-1, with TRBD1 matching over 9 bases. This CDR3 has 12 residues. The V gene's germline CDR1 is SQVTM and CDR2 ANQGSEA. Trimming at V came to 6 bases and at J to 11 bases, leaving 10 bases not matched to a gene. The CDR3 loop reads CSVRGTGNYAFF. The CDR3 region has the DNA TGCAGCGTCCGGGGGACAGGGAATTATGCTTTCTTT.

This clone was seen more than once but under ten times. The chain is built from TRBV13 and TRBJ2-7; no definite D call. Germline lookup yields CDR1 PRHDT and CDR2 FYEKMQ (reference sequence). The CDR3 consists of 12 residues. V was clipped by 1 base and J by 6 bases, with 7 bases between them. The CDR3 DNA follows: TGTGCCAGCAGCTTAGTCTCAGGCGAGCAGTACTTC. As protein: CASSLVSGEQYF.

The CDR3 DNA is TGTGCCAGCAGGGGTACACAGACAGGTACCAACGAGCAGTACTTC. This sequence encodes CASRGTQTGTNEQYF. The V call is TRBV6-1, the J call TRBJ2-7; tentative D call: TRBD1 (6 bases). V lost 6 bases to trimming and J lost 5 bases, with 20 bases between them. Looked up from germline, CDR1 is MNHNS and CDR2 is SASEGT. This CDR3 is 15 amino acids long.

A few counts support this clone. The genes are TRBV30 and TRBJ2-7; D remains unclear. The CDR3 has 12 residues. Germline V gene data show CDR1 as GTSNPN and CDR2 as SVGIG (reference sequence). V shed 0 bases and J shed 2 bases, with 5 bases lying between them. This CDR3 is CAWSVLTYEQYF. Here the CDR3 DNA reads TGTGCCTGGAGTGTACTTACCTACGAGCAGTACTTC.

In its sample, this clone was seen a few times. The chain uses TRBV28 and TRBJ1-2; D is possibly TRBD1 (6 bases). This CDR3 spans 14 amino acids. CDR1 MDHEN and CDR2 SYDVKM come from the germline V gene. V shed 3 bases and J shed 4 bases, with 12 bases lying between them. The CDR3 loop reads CASSLQGPGYGYTF. The CDR3 nucleotides read TGTGCCAGCAGTTTGCAGGGGCCCGGCTATGGCTACACCTTC.

The rearrangement uses TRBV30 and TRBJ1-6; 8 positions match TRBD1. The CDR3 loop spans 18 amino acids. Germline assignment: CDR1 GTSNPN and CDR2 SVGIG (reference sequence). The ends lost 3 bases at V and 7 bases at J; junction bases unmatched: 17. In DNA, the CDR3 is TGTGCCTGGAGAAAGCAGTGGACAGGGATTAAGAGGAATTCACCCCTCCACTTT. Its protein product is CAWRKQWTGIKRNSPLHF.

This clone showed up many times. The chain carries TRBV14 and TRBJ1-1; D is unclear. V lost 8 bases, J lost 1 base, and 14 bases lay in between. Germline V gene data show CDR1 as SGHDN and CDR2 as FVKESK. The length of the CDR3 is 14 residues. CDR3: CASVSGIRNTEAFF. CDR3 coding DNA: TGTGCCAGCGTCTCGGGAATACGGAACACTGAAGCTTTCTTT.

This clone was detected only a few times. The chain joins TRBV28 to TRBJ1-2; TRBD1 agrees at 8 bases. There are 17 residues in the CDR3. The ends lost 6 bases at V and 1 base at J; junction bases unmatched: 13. The germline V gene encodes CDR1 MDHEN and CDR2 SYDVKM. CDR3 sequence reads: CASSLHGQGSVNYGYTF. CDR3 in DNA: TGTGCCAGCAGCCTCCATGGACAGGGTAGTGTTAACTATGGCTACACCTTC.

This clone occurred once. The J gene is TRBJ2-5, the V gene TRBV5-1; D is unresolved. V lost 1 base and J 5 bases, leaving 15 bases between the germline ends. Germline CDR1 and CDR2: SGHRS and YFSETQ. The CDR3 contains 15 residues. CDR3 loop: CASSLMSPGTETQYF. Here the CDR3 DNA reads TGCGCCAGCAGCTTGATGTCTCCAGGTACGGAGACCCAGTACTTC. Looking up the rest from reference TRBV5-1 and TRBJ2-5 gives the full variable domain: KAGVTQTPRYLIKTRGQQVTLSCSPISGHRSVSWYQQTPGQGLQFLFEYFSETQRNKGNFPGRFSGRQFSNSRSEMNVSTLELGDSALYLCASSLMSPGTETQYFGPGTRLLVL.

The chain joins TRBV5-1 to TRBJ2-3, with 8 bases fitting TRBD2. Unmatched junction bases numbered 3, after V lost 3 bases and J lost 0 bases. The CDR3 contains 15 residues. Germline assignment: CDR1 SGHRS and CDR2 YFSETQ. The CDR3 here is CASSSTSGSTDTQYF. CDR3 coding DNA: TGCGCCAGCAGCTCAACTAGCGGCAGCACAGATACGCAGTATTTT.

The chain is built from TRBV19 and TRBJ1-6; D is undetermined. CDR3 length: 13 amino acids. V gave up 3 bases and J gave up 7 bases, with 7 bases separating them. Germline assignment: CDR1 LNHDA and CDR2 SQIVND (reference sequence). DNA for the CDR3: TGTGCCAGTAGTATCGACGGGAATTCACCCCTCCACTTT. The encoded protein is CASSIDGNSPLHF.

V usage is TRBV5-6 and J usage is TRBJ1-1; tentative D call: TRBD1 (6 bases). Trimming took 1 base from V and 1 from J, leaving 11 bases between them. The CDR3 sequence is 15 residues long. Germline V gene lookup returns CDR1 SGHDT and CDR2 YYEEEE. The DNA of the CDR3 is TGTGCCAGCAGCTTGTGGGGGCGAAGGAACACTGAAGCTTTCTTT. It translates to CASSLWGRRNTEAFF.

The CDR3 nucleotides are TGTGCCAGCAGCCAAAACCCGGGTAGTAACTACGAGCAGTACTTC. It yields the protein CASSQNPGSNYEQYF. This chain joins TRBV11-3 and TRBJ2-7, with D uncertain. Trimming took off 5 bases at V and 3 bases at J, with 17 bases between the two ends. The CDR3 is made up of 15 amino acids. From germline, CDR1 is SGHNT and CDR2 YENEEA. Using reference TRBV11-3 and TRBJ2-7 for the parts outside the CDR3, the full variable domain is EAGVVQSPRYKIIEKKQPVAFWCNPISGHNTLYWYLQNLGQGPELLIRYENEEAVDDSQLPKDRFSAERLKGVDSTLKIQPAELGDSAVYLCASSQNPGSNYEQYFGPGTRLTVT.